Shown below are 27 T cell receptor beta chains from a single sample sequenced in a study of cytotoxic CD8 clonotypes in ibrutinib-treated CLL. Sequenced by immunoSEQ multiplex PCR; TCRdb stores in-frame clones only, minus some. The sample lists 200,000 or so clones, 70% occurring once. The specimen was PBMCs, collected after 12 months of ibrutinib treatment. These receptors all come from a human donor with chronic lymphocytic leukemia.

V usage is TRBV28 and J usage is TRBJ1-4; D is possibly TRBD1 (5 bases). The CDR3 spans 15 residues. Germline V gives CDR1 MDHEN, CDR2 SYDVKM. V was trimmed by 5 bases and J by 8 bases, leaving 18 bases between them. The CDR3 loop is CASSPPGPRGEKLFF. Here the CDR3 DNA reads TGTGCCAGCAGTCCTCCGGGCCCAAGGGGCGAAAAACTGTTTTTT.

V is TRBV4-1 and J is TRBJ1-5; maybe TRBD1 (5 bases). Trimming took 4 bases from V and 1 from J, leaving 8 bases between them. Per germline, CDR1 MGHRA and CDR2 YSYEKL. The CDR3 runs to 14 residues. CDR3 nucleotide sequence: TGCGCCAGCAGCCCTAGGGACAGCAATCAGCCCCAGCATTTT. Translated: CASSPRDSNQPQHF.

This chain joins TRBV11-2 and TRBJ2-7; D may be TRBD1 (5 bases). Germline assignment: CDR1 SGHAT and CDR2 FQNNGV. There are 12 residues in the CDR3. V lost 5 bases, J lost 8 bases, and 13 bases lay in between. The CDR3 DNA sequence: TGTGCCAGCAGCGCAGGGTCCAGAAAGCAGTACTTC. It codes for CASSAGSRKQYF. The variable domain in full, completed from reference TRBV11-2 and TRBJ2-7, reads EAGVAQSPRYKIIEKRQSVAFWCNPISGHATLYWYQQILGQGPKLLIQFQNNGVVDDSQLPKDRFSAERLKGVDSTLKIQPAKLEDSAVYLCASSAGSRKQYFGPGTRLTVT.

This chain joins TRBV5-1 and TRBJ2-1; D unresolved. CDR1 is SGHRS, CDR2 YFSETQ, per germline. This CDR3 is built from 15 residues. Trimming removed 5 bases at V and 5 bases at J, with 17 bases between. The CDR3 coding sequence is TGCGCCAGCAGTCAAAGCACGCGGTCCGACAATGAGCAGTTCTTC. Residues: CASSQSTRSDNEQFF.

This rearrangement joins TRBV2 to TRBJ2-5, with D unresolved. The CDR3 extends over 13 amino acids. Germline-derived CDR1 and CDR2 are SNHLY and FYNNEI. Trimming left V 5 bases short and J 3 bases short, with 10 bases between. This CDR3 reads CASSLSMKETQYF. CDR3 DNA: TGTGCCAGCAGTTTGTCAATGAAAGAGACCCAGTACTTC.

This chain joins TRBV5-4 and TRBJ1-6; TRBD1 might be the D (6 bases). The CDR3 is 14 residues long. The germline V and J ends were trimmed by 2 bases and 10 bases, with 13 bases remaining between them. The V gene's germline CDR1 is SGHNT and CDR2 YYREEE (reference sequence). CDR3 region: CASSLSGEGSPLHF. The DNA for the CDR3 is TGTGCCAGCAGCTTATCAGGGGAAGGATCACCCCTCCACTTT.

The chain carries TRBV7-2 and TRBJ2-7; D is ambiguous. The V end was cut by 4 bases, the J end by 9 bases, with 10 bases between. Germline-derived CDR1 and CDR2 are SGHTA and FQGNSA. This CDR3 is built from 11 residues. The CDR3 region is CASSSNLAQYF. The CDR3 DNA reads TGTGCCAGCAGCTCGAATTTGGCGCAGTACTTC.

The chain employs TRBV4-3 and TRBJ1-5; possibly TRBD1 for D (6 bases). V was pared by 0 bases and J by 4 bases, with 7 bases between. Germline V lookup: CDR1 LGHNA, CDR2 YSLEER. CDR3 length equals 14 residues. Written as DNA, the CDR3 is TGCGCCAGCAGCCAAGATGGGACAAATCAGCCCCAGCATTTT. Amino acid sequence: CASSQDGTNQPQHF.

The gene calls are TRBV7-2 and TRBJ1-1; D is perhaps TRBD1 (5 bases). Germline CDR1 and CDR2: SGHTA and FQGNSA. CDR3 length equals 15 residues. Trimming shortened V by 10 bases and J by 0 bases, and 18 bases separated the two germline ends. The CDR3 sequence: CATTKPGTLNTEAFF. In DNA, the CDR3 is TGTGCCACCACGAAACCGGGGACGTTGAACACTGAAGCTTTCTTT.

V is TRBV7-9 and J is TRBJ1-4, with 9 bases that match TRBD1. The length of the CDR3 is 16 residues. Per germline, CDR1 SEHNR and CDR2 FQNEAQ (reference sequence). Trimming removed 5 bases from V and 0 bases from J; junction bases left unmatched: 4. CDR3 nucleotide sequence: TGTGCCAGCAGCCATGGACAGGGGACAACTAATGAAAAACTGTTTTTT. It encodes CASSHGQGTTNEKLFF.

The gene calls are TRBV29-1 and TRBJ1-2; D may be TRBD1 (6 bases). V gave up 1 base and J gave up 5 bases, with 11 bases separating them. The CDR3 length is 13 residues. Germline V gene data show CDR1 as SQVTM and CDR2 as ANQGSEA. CDR3 sequence reads: CSVEGGGAYGYTF. CDR3 DNA sequence: TGCAGCGTTGAAGGGGGGGGCGCGTATGGCTACACCTTC.

As for this clone: Other DNA sequences in this sample translate to the same CDR3. The chain is built from TRBV5-1 and TRBJ1-1; D gene unclear. The CDR3 covers 14 residues. Trimming stripped 2 bases from V and 1 base from J, with 9 bases between. CDR1 SGHRS and CDR2 YFSETQ come from the germline V gene. The DNA of the CDR3 is TGCGCCAGCAGCTTTTCGGGCAGGAACACTGAAGCTTTCTTT. Translation: CASSFSGRNTEAFF.

This clone has more than one count but fewer than ten. CDR3 sequence: CASSFVLNTGELFF. Written as DNA, the CDR3 is TGCGCCAGCAGCTTTGTTCTGAACACCGGGGAGCTGTTTTTT. V usage is TRBV5-1 and J usage is TRBJ2-2; no reliable D call. V was pared by 2 bases and J by 1 base, with 6 bases between. Germline loops: CDR1 SGHRS, CDR2 YFSETQ. This CDR3 contains 14 residues.

The rearrangement joins TRBV6-5 to TRBJ1-2; no clear D. Trimming shortened V by 6 bases and J by 4 bases, and 18 bases separated the two germline ends. The CDR3 has 15 amino acids. Looked up from germline, CDR1 is MNHEY and CDR2 is SVGAGI. The CDR3 sequence: CASSQAPPRGYGYTF. The CDR3 DNA follows: TGTGCCAGCAGCCAGGCCCCCCCGAGAGGCTATGGCTACACCTTC.

V usage is TRBV9 and J usage is TRBJ1-1; D might be TRBD1 (5 bases). V was pared by 0 bases and J by 4 bases, with 13 bases between. CDR3 length: 15 amino acids. CDR1 is SGDLS, CDR2 YYNGEE, per germline. CDR3 residues: CASSVGRGAVTEAFF. CDR3 sequence (DNA): TGTGCCAGCAGCGTAGGAAGGGGCGCGGTCACTGAAGCTTTCTTT.

The chain is built from TRBV6-4 and TRBJ2-7, with a weak D call TRBD2 (7 bases). Per germline, CDR1 MRHNA and CDR2 SNTAGT. CDR3 length: 15 amino acids. V was cut by 5 bases and J by 3 bases, with 17 bases left in between. CDR3 sequence reads: CASSTFRGAVYEQYF. CDR3 sequence (DNA): TGTGCCAGCAGTACCTTTCGGGGGGCCGTCTACGAGCAGTACTTC.

The chain couples TRBV6-5 to TRBJ1-4; 9 bases map to TRBD1. J lost 1 base, V lost 2 bases, and 2 bases had no gene match. The CDR3 is made up of 16 amino acids. Germline V lookup: CDR1 MNHEY, CDR2 SVGAGI. The CDR3 DNA reads TGTGCCAGCAGTTACCGGACAGGGGTAACTAATGAAAAACTGTTTTTT. It codes for CASSYRTGVTNEKLFF.

The chain recombines TRBV9 with TRBJ1-2; D possibly corresponds to TRBD1 (5 bases). Germline V gives CDR1 SGDLS, CDR2 YYNGEE. The V and J ends lost 3 bases and 6 bases respectively, with 12 bases between them. The CDR3 is made up of 13 amino acids. DNA for the CDR3: TGTGCCAGCAGCGCGCGGGGCCGCGATGGCTACACCTTC. This sequence encodes CASSARGRDGYTF.

CDR3 coding DNA: TGTGCCACCAGCAGAGACCCTAAGGGGGTCGAGCAGTACTTC. Translating it yields CATSRDPKGVEQYF. This chain links TRBV15 with TRBJ2-7; weak D call: TRBD1 (6 bases). CDR1 and CDR2 from the germline V gene are LNHNV and YYDKDF (reference sequence). Trimming stripped 0 bases from V and 6 bases from J, with 12 bases between. CDR3 length: 14 amino acids.

This sequence joins TRBV6-5 and TRBJ2-3; D is uncertain. The CDR3 has 16 residues. Trimming cost V 4 bases and J 3 bases, with 17 bases left between them. CDR1 is MNHEY and CDR2 is SVGAGI in the germline V gene. CDR3: CASSSSSPRSTDTQYF. The CDR3, as DNA: TGTGCCAGCAGTTCCTCCTCTCCCCGTAGTACAGATACGCAGTATTTT.

The chain recombines TRBV30 with TRBJ2-5; D uncertain. Germline V CDR1 and CDR2: GTSNPN, SVGIG (reference sequence). V was cut by 2 bases and J by 0 bases, with 13 bases left in between. The CDR3 spans 15 residues. CDR3: CAWSFSTVYQETQYF. The CDR3 bases are TGTGCCTGGAGTTTCTCGACGGTTTACCAAGAGACCCAGTACTTC. The whole variable domain, filled in from reference TRBV30 and TRBJ2-5, reads SQTIHQWPATLVQPVGSPLSLECTVEGTSNPNLYWYRQAAGRGLQLLFYSVGIGQISSEVPQNLSASRPQDRQFILSSKKLLLSDSGFYLCAWSFSTVYQETQYFGPGTRLLVL.

This clone was seen more than once but under ten times. The chain recombines TRBV5-1 with TRBJ2-7; the match to TRBD1 covers 7 bases. Losses at the gene ends were 0 bases for V and 0 bases for J; bases not matched to a gene: 9. This CDR3 has 17 amino acids. The germline V gene has CDR1 SGHRS and CDR2 YFSETQ. This chain's CDR3 is CASSLGATGTGSYEQYF. The CDR3 bases are TGCGCCAGCAGCTTGGGAGCGACAGGGACGGGCTCCTACGAGCAGTACTTC. Full variable domain (outside the CDR3, taken from reference TRBV5-1 and TRBJ2-7): KAGVTQTPRYLIKTRGQQVTLSCSPISGHRSVSWYQQTPGQGLQFLFEYFSETQRNKGNFPGRFSGRQFSNSRSEMNVSTLELGDSALYLCASSLGATGTGSYEQYFGPGTRLTVT.

V gene TRBV19 combines with J gene TRBJ2-4, with 8 bases aligning to TRBD2. This CDR3 spans 17 amino acids. Losses at the gene ends were 7 bases for V and 2 bases for J; bases not matched to a gene: 13. CDR1 and CDR2 from the germline V gene are LNHDA and SQIVND (reference sequence). CDR3 DNA: TGTGCCAGTAAAGTCGGGGGACTAGGGGTATCCAAAAACATTCAGTACTTC. Residues: CASKVGGLGVSKNIQYF.

The chain is built from TRBV5-6 and TRBJ2-5, with TRBD1 identical over 9 bases. V was clipped by 6 bases and J by 2 bases; unmatched bases: 11. Germline-derived CDR1 and CDR2 are SGHDT and YYEEEE. There are 16 residues in the CDR3. The CDR3, as DNA: TGTGCCAGCATCCCGGTCGGGGACAGGGCTCAAGAGACCCAGTACTTC. Its protein is CASIPVGDRAQETQYF.

This clone appeared a single time. This chain links TRBV7-9 with TRBJ1-2, with TRBD1 identical over 7 bases. V gave up 5 bases and J gave up 4 bases; unmatched junction bases: 7. The CDR3 covers 14 residues. The germline V gene has CDR1 SEHNR and CDR2 FQNEAQ (reference sequence). CDR3 sequence reads: CASSPGEGAYGYTF. The CDR3 DNA sequence: TGTGCCAGCAGCCCCGGGGAGGGGGCCTATGGCTACACCTTC.

The V gene is TRBV5-1, the J gene TRBJ1-6, with D uncertain. The CDR3 runs to 15 residues. With 6 bases removed from V and 7 bases from J, the gap between germline ends came to 17 bases. The germline CDR1 and CDR2 sequences are SGHRS and YFSETQ. The CDR3 here is CASTLTQTPNSPLHF. CDR3 nucleotide sequence: TGCGCCAGCACCCTGACACAGACTCCAAATTCACCCCTCCACTTT.

The rearrangement uses TRBV5-1 and TRBJ1-4; unclear D gene. There are 11 residues in the CDR3. Germline V gene data show CDR1 as SGHRS and CDR2 as YFSETQ. Trimming left V 0 bases short and J 8 bases short, with 2 bases between. CDR3 in DNA: TGCGCCAGCAGCTTGGACGAAAAACTGTTTTTT. Translating gives CASSLDEKLFF.